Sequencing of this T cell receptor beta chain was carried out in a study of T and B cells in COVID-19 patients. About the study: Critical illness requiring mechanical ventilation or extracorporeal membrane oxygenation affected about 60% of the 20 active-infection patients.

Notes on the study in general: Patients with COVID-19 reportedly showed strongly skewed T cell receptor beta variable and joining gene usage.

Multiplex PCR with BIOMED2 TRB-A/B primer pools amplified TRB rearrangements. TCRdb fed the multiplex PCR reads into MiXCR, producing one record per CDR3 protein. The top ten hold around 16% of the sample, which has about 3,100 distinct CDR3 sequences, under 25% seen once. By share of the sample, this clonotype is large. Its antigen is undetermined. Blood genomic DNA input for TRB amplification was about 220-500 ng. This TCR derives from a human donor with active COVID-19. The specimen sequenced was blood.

CDR3 DNA sequence: TGTGCCAGCAGTTTGGCCAGCGGAGGCACAGATACGCAGTATTTT. Translated: CASSLASGGTDTQYF. V and J are TRBV12-3 or TRBV12-4 and TRBJ2-3, with D possibly being TRBD2 (5 bases). The CDR3 covers 15 residues. V was clipped by 3 bases and J by 1 base, with 11 bases between them.